This T cell receptor beta chain was sequenced during a study of blood T cell repertoires in COVID-19. The wider study: Samples of COVID-19 (acute and convalescent) were obtained from the United States, Italy and Spain. PBMCs, B-cell-depleted T cells, or T cells were the source of the cDNA or gDNA that made up the material.

In the original workflow: Quantification of nucleated cells was approximated via reference gene primer amplification. TCRdb's copy holds only in-frame clones and misses some; the assay was immunoSEQ multiplex PCR. The D gene and trimming were derived from the DNA, and the V and J assignments and clone size from that table. The sample holds approximately 89,000 clones, over 80% seen once. Germline V gene data show CDR1 as SNHLY and CDR2 as FYNNEI. This CDR3 contains 11 residues. Unmatched junction bases numbered 4, after V lost 4 bases and J lost 11 bases. The TCR was taken from a woman aged 65 to 85 with active or convalescent COVID-19. Sequenced sample: peripheral blood. The J gene is TRBJ1-1, the V gene TRBV2; TRBD1 matches 7 bases. The CDR3, as DNA: TGTGCCAGCAGTGGTCCGGGACAGGCTTTCTTT. It codes for CASSGPGQAFF.